Listed here are 6 T cell receptor beta chains from one sample, sequenced in a study of tumor-infiltrating lymphocytes in primary liver carcinoma. Total RNA and DNA came together from roughly 20-30 mg of bulk tissue without cell sorting. TCR beta cDNA was prepared out of approximately 500 ng total RNA by means of a constant-region primer. Three nested multiplex PCR rounds of slightly modified ARM-PCR generated TCR beta libraries. Running 9 to 11 cycles apiece, the first two PCR rounds relied on TRBV1-TRBV30 forward primers together with a C-beta reverse primer. TCRdb reprocessed the multiplex PCR reads via MiXCR and lists one record per CDR3 protein. The table shows more than 30,000 distinct CDR3 sequences, with roughly 77% occurring only once. Sequencing input: tumor-adjacent normal liver tissue. The origin of the receptors is a man between 40 and 49 years old with primary liver carcinoma and hepatitis B virus infection.

The rearrangement joins TRBV5-1 to TRBJ1-1; D is unclear. From germline, CDR1 is SGHRS and CDR2 YFSETQ. V gave up 0 bases and J gave up 0 bases, with 15 bases separating them. This CDR3 is built from 17 residues. For the CDR3, the DNA is TGCGCCAGCAGCTTGGGGGGATCCATGGATATGAACACTGAAGCTTTCTTT. Translated, it gives CASSLGGSMDMNTEAFF.

This clonotype was observed at least ten times. V usage is TRBV28 and J usage is TRBJ2-3; TRBD2 might be the D (5 bases). CDR3 length: 13 residues. Germline V gene sequence: CDR1 MDHEN, CDR2 SYDVKM. The germline V and J ends were trimmed by 2 bases and 7 bases, with 10 bases remaining between them. Here the CDR3 reads CASSLGGRYTQYF. The CDR3 nucleotides are TGTGCCAGCAGTTTAGGAGGCAGATATACGCAGTATTTT.

The CDR3 spells CASSHSGVQETQYF. The CDR3 bases are TGTGCCAGCAGCCACAGCGGCGTTCAAGAGACCCAGTACTTC. The V gene is TRBV11-2, the J gene TRBJ2-5; D may be TRBD2 (5 bases). Germline V gives CDR1 SGHAT, CDR2 FQNNGV. Trimming removed 5 bases from V and 2 bases from J, with 12 bases in between. The CDR3 contains 14 residues.

Turning to this clonotype: An end of the junction does not agree with germline; a read error may underlie this. The V call is TRBV7-3, the J call TRBJ1-1; D remains unclear. Germline CDR1 is SGHTA and CDR2 is FQGTGA. CDR3 length: 13 amino acids. Written as DNA, the CDR3 is TGTACCAGCAGCTTAGGCTACAACACTGAAGCTTTCTTT. Encoded protein: CTSSLGYNTEAFF.

Comment on this clonotype: One end of the junction does not line up with germline, which may come from a read error. The chain links TRBV28 to TRBJ1-5, with 9 bases lining up with TRBD1. Germline V lookup: CDR1 MDHEN, CDR2 SYDVKM. The CDR3 has 14 amino acids. The CDR3 DNA reads TGTGCCAGCAGTTTGACAGGGGGAGCGCAGCCTCAGCAATTT. It translates to CASSLTGGAQPQQF.

Worth noting for this clonotype: The missing conserved phenylalanine or tryptophan at the end of this CDR3 makes a read error likely. The genes are TRBV11-2 and TRBJ2-7; D is unresolved. The CDR3 spans 11 residues. CDR1 SGHAT and CDR2 FQNNGV come from the germline V gene. The CDR3 DNA reads TGTGCCAGCGGCTTATCCTACGAGCAGTACATG. Protein product: CASGLSYEQYM.